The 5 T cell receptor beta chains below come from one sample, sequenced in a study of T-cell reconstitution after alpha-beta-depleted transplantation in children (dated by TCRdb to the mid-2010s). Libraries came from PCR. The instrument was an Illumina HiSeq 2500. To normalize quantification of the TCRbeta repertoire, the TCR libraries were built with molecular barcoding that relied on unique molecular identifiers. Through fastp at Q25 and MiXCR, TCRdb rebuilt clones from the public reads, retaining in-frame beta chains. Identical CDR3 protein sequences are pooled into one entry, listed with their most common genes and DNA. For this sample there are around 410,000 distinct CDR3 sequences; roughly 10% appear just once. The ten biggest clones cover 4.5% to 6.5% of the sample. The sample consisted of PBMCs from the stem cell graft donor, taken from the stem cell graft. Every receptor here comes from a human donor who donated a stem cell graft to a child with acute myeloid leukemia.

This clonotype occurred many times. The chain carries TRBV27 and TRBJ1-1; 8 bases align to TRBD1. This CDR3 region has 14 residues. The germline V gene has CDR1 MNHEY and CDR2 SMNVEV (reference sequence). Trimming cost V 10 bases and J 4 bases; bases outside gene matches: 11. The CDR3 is CATGSYRGSTEAFF. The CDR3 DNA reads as TGTGCCACCGGGAGCTACAGGGGGAGCACTGAAGCTTTCTTT.

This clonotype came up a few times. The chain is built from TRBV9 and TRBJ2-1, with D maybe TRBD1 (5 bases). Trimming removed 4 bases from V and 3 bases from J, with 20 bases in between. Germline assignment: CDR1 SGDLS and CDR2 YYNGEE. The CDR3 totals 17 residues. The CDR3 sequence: CASSPSGLGHYYNEQFF. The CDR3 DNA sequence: TGTGCCAGCAGCCCATCCGGTTTGGGGCACTACTACAATGAGCAGTTCTTC.

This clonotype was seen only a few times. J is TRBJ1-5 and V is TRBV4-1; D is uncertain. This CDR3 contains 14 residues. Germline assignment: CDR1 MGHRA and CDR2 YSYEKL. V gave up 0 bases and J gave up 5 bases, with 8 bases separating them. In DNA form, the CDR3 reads TGCGCCAGCAGCCAAGATCATTTGTATCAGCCCCAGCATTTT. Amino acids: CASSQDHLYQPQHF.

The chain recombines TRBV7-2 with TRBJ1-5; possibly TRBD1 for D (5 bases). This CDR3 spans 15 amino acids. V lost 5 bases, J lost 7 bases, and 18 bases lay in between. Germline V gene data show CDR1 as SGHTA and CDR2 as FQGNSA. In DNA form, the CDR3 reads TGTGCCAGCAGCCCCTTCCCTTCCGGGGACCAGCCCCAGCATTTT. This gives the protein CASSPFPSGDQPQHF.

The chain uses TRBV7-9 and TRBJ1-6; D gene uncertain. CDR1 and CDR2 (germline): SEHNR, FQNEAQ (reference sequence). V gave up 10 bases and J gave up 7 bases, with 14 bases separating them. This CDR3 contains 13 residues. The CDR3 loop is CATSPAGNSPLHF. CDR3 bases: TGTGCCACTTCGCCGGCCGGCAATTCACCCCTCCACTTT.